This record covers a single TCR beta chain. The PCR ran on 60 Vbeta and 13 Jbeta primers. The protocol was immunoSEQ multiplex PCR, while the TCRdb copy is restricted to in-frame clones and leaves out a portion. The sample consists of 65,000 to 100,000 clones, over 60% of them appearing once. The sample originates from a study of cytomegalovirus exposure and HLA in healthy donors. The V segment lost 8 bases and the J segment 5 bases; nucleotides outside the gene matches: 9. The length of the CDR3 is 15 residues. The germline V gene encodes CDR1 MDHEN and CDR2 SYDVKM. The origin of this receptor is a female donor in good health and CMV-seronegative. Source material: PBMCs. The chain is built from TRBV28 and TRBJ1-4, with TRBD1 matching 9 bases. In DNA form, the CDR3 reads TGTGCCAGCGGGGGAGTGGGGACAGGGAATGAAAAACTGTTTTTT. Translated: CASGGVGTGNEKLFF.